The T cell receptor (beta chain) described here comes from a study of cytomegalovirus exposure and HLA in healthy donors. Study-level background: 81% of approximately 400 genotyped donors fell in the Caucasian-associated ancestry cluster.

The germline V gene encodes CDR1 LNHDA and CDR2 SQIVND (reference sequence). V shed 5 bases and J 7 bases; nucleotides not matched to a gene: 6. The CDR3 totals 14 residues. Study-wide results and caveats: In a later analysis, DRB1 alleles had the most associated TCRs; HLA-C alleles the fewest. TCR beta sequences reportedly predicted most subjects' HLA-A and HLA-B alleles accurately. A further, later analysis showed that HLA-associated TCR beta chains (compared with equally common others) were more clonally expanded.

On this clone itself: Its antigen is still unknown.

PCR employed 60 Vbeta and 13 Jbeta primers. This table comes from immunoSEQ multiplex PCR, and its TCRdb copy is limited to in-frame clones, with some not included. The table lists 150,000 to 200,000 clones, roughly 80% of them singletons. The genes are TRBV19 and TRBJ1-5; 9 bases agree with TRBD1. The source material was PBMCs. The clonotype was recovered from a male donor in good health and CMV-seropositive. CDR3 nucleotide sequence: TGTGCCAGTAGTCCCTGGGACAGGGTGCAGCCCCAGCATTTT. It codes for CASSPWDRVQPQHF. Variable domain in full (rest from reference TRBV19 and TRBJ1-5): DGGITQSPKYLFRKEGQNVTLSCEQNLNHDAMYWYRQDPGQGLRLIYYSQIVNDFQKGDIAEGYSVSREKKESFPLTVTSAQKNPTAFYLCASSPWDRVQPQHFGDGTRLSIL.